A single sample is the source of the 22 T cell receptor beta chains below, sequenced in a study of shared clonotypes between healthy human individuals. Some clones are missing from TCRdb's copy, which holds only in-frame ones; the method was immunoSEQ multiplex PCR. The sample has about 1 million clones; roughly 80% are singletons. The sequenced sample consisted of memory CD4+ T cells sorted from blood. Subset reported: CD45RA-negative fraction. These TCRs come from a man younger than 35 in good health.

Only a few counts were recorded for this clone. The chain has TRBV6-5 and TRBJ1-5; possibly TRBD1 for D (5 bases). There are 14 residues in the CDR3. Germline assignment: CDR1 MNHEY and CDR2 SVGAGI. The germline V and J ends were trimmed by 5 bases and 0 bases, with 8 bases remaining between them. The CDR3 bases are TGTGCCAGCAGTGAGGGGAATAGCAATCAGCCCCAGCATTTT. Its protein is CASSEGNSNQPQHF.

The V gene is TRBV18, the J gene TRBJ2-3; TRBD1 is a possible D gene (5 bases). Trimming shortened V by 6 bases and J by 6 bases, and 10 bases separated the two germline ends. Germline CDR1 is KGHSH and CDR2 is LQKENI. The CDR3 loop spans 12 amino acids. The CDR3 loop reads CASSLRDDTQYF. In DNA form, the CDR3 reads TGTGCCAGCTCTCTCAGGGATGATACGCAGTATTTT.

The gene calls are TRBV6-1 and TRBJ2-3, with 7 bases fitting TRBD2. The J segment lost 5 bases and the V segment lost 1 base, leaving 3 bases of the junction unmatched. The CDR3 totals 14 residues. Germline V CDR1 and CDR2: MNHNS, SASEGT. The CDR3 sequence: CASSEGTRRDTQYF. The CDR3 region has the DNA TGTGCCAGCAGTGAAGGGACTAGACGAGATACGCAGTATTTT.

V and J are TRBV7-2 and TRBJ1-6, with 8 bases identical to TRBD1. This CDR3 has 12 amino acids. From germline, CDR1 is SGHTA and CDR2 FQGNSA. Unmatched junction bases numbered 3, after V lost 5 bases and J lost 12 bases. CDR3 amino acids: CASSPQGVPLHF. The DNA of the CDR3 is TGTGCCAGCAGCCCACAGGGGGTACCCCTCCACTTT.

This clone has just a few counts. The rearrangement joins TRBV25-1 to TRBJ1-1; 9 bases are shared with TRBD1. Germline CDR1 reads MGHDK; CDR2 reads SYGVNS. The CDR3 runs 12 residues. With V trimmed by 6 bases and J by 10 bases, 6 bases remained unmatched. CDR3 in amino acids: CASSLGDRVAFF. The CDR3 DNA reads TGTGCCAGCAGCCTGGGGGACAGGGTAGCTTTCTTT. The entire variable domain, with the rest obtained from reference TRBV25-1 and TRBJ1-1, is as follows: EADIYQTPRYLVIGTGKKITLECSQTMGHDKMYWYQQDPGMELHLIHYSYGVNSTEKGDLSSESTVSRIRTEHFPLTLESARPSHTSQYLCASSLGDRVAFFGQGTRLTVV.

Turning to this clone: Within the sample, other DNA sequences also encode this same CDR3. The chain employs TRBV5-1 and TRBJ1-2; D is ambiguous. The CDR3 consists of 13 residues. V was shortened by 4 bases and J by 2 bases, with 9 bases between the two germline ends. Germline-derived CDR1 and CDR2 are SGHRS and YFSETQ. The CDR3 here is CASSPTANYGYTF. In DNA, the CDR3 is TGCGCCAGCAGCCCGACTGCGAACTATGGCTACACCTTC.

The chain recombines TRBV15 with TRBJ2-5; D is undetermined. Germline V lookup: CDR1 LNHNV, CDR2 YYDKDF (reference sequence). CDR3 length: 16 amino acids. Trimming stripped 5 bases from V and 2 bases from J, with 18 bases between. CDR3 DNA: TGTGCCACCAGCGCCATGGGATTCACGTCTCAAGAGACCCAGTACTTC. It translates to CATSAMGFTSQETQYF.

The gene calls are TRBV2 and TRBJ2-7; a weak D match, TRBD2 (5 bases). CDR1 and CDR2 (germline): SNHLY, FYNNEI. The CDR3 extends over 14 amino acids. The V end was cut by 6 bases, the J end by 3 bases, with 15 bases between. The DNA of the CDR3 is TGTGCCAGCAGGAGAACCGGGGTCGGCTACGAGCAGTACTTC. Translation: CASRRTGVGYEQYF.

The CDR3 reads CSVVGRTGVTDTQYF. The CDR3 nucleotides are TGCAGCGTTGTAGGTCGGACGGGAGTCACAGATACGCAGTATTTT. The chain employs TRBV29-1 and TRBJ2-3; a possible D gene is TRBD2 (6 bases). V gave up 4 bases and J gave up 2 bases, with 16 bases separating them. This CDR3 contains 15 residues. CDR1 and CDR2 from the germline V gene are SQVTM and ANQGSEA.

V and J are TRBV11-2 and TRBJ2-3; D unclear. V lost 5 bases to trimming and J lost 4 bases, with 7 bases between them. The CDR3 is 12 residues long. Germline loops: CDR1 SGHAT, CDR2 FQNNGV. The CDR3 protein is CASSLPADTQYF. The CDR3 nucleotides read TGTGCCAGCAGCCTTCCGGCAGATACGCAGTATTTT. Looking up the rest from reference TRBV11-2 and TRBJ2-3 gives the full variable domain: EAGVAQSPRYKIIEKRQSVAFWCNPISGHATLYWYQQILGQGPKLLIQFQNNGVVDDSQLPKDRFSAERLKGVDSTLKIQPAKLEDSAVYLCASSLPADTQYFGPGTRLTVL.

The chain couples TRBV6-6 to TRBJ1-1; maybe TRBD1 (5 bases). The CDR3 is 14 residues long. Germline CDR1 is MNHNY and CDR2 is SVGAGI (reference sequence). V was shortened by 6 bases and J by 2 bases, with 13 bases between the two germline ends. The CDR3 here is CASRGWGDNTEAFF. In nucleotides, the CDR3 is TGTGCCAGCAGGGGTTGGGGGGATAACACTGAAGCTTTCTTT.

V and J are TRBV13 and TRBJ2-5; D perhaps matches TRBD2 (5 bases). Germline CDR1 and CDR2: PRHDT and FYEKMQ (reference sequence). The V and J ends lost 4 bases and 2 bases respectively, with 14 bases between them. The CDR3 spans 15 residues. The CDR3 region is CASSSRTGQQETQYF. The CDR3 nucleotides are TGTGCCAGCAGCTCCCGGACTGGCCAGCAAGAGACCCAGTACTTC.

The rearrangement links TRBV7-8 to TRBJ2-3, with 8 positions matching TRBD1. CDR3 length: 16 amino acids. The junction had 4 bases not matched to a gene; V was cut back by 1 base and J by 1 base. In germline, CDR1 is SGHVS, CDR2 FQNEAQ. This chain's CDR3 is CASSLETGEGTDTQYF. CDR3 nucleotide sequence: TGTGCCAGCAGCTTAGAGACAGGGGAGGGCACAGATACGCAGTATTTT.

V is TRBV10-3 and J is TRBJ2-3, with D perhaps TRBD2 (7 bases). V lost 5 bases and J lost 4, with 13 bases in between. The germline V gene has CDR1 ENHRY and CDR2 SYGVKD. The CDR3 consists of 14 residues. The CDR3 here is CAISYGGGSDTQYF. The CDR3 DNA is TGTGCCATCAGTTACGGCGGGGGCTCAGATACGCAGTATTTT.

The genes are TRBV18 and TRBJ1-1, with 8 bases that match TRBD1. CDR1 and CDR2 from the germline V gene are KGHSH and LQKENI. CDR3 length: 14 residues. With V trimmed by 8 bases and J by 1 base, 6 bases remained unmatched. CDR3 bases: TGTGCCAGCCTGGCAGGGGGCAGGAACACTGAAGCTTTCTTT. As protein: CASLAGGRNTEAFF.

The chain has TRBV28 and TRBJ2-1; D uncertain. The V and J ends lost 4 bases and 5 bases respectively, with 6 bases between them. Germline V gene data show CDR1 as MDHEN and CDR2 as SYDVKM. There are 12 residues in the CDR3. Here the CDR3 DNA reads TGTGCCAGCAGTTCCAGAAACAATGAGCAGTTCTTC. Protein: CASSSRNNEQFF. Full variable domain (rest looked up from reference TRBV28 and TRBJ2-1): DVKVTQSSRYLVKRTGEKVFLECVQDMDHENMFWYRQDPGLGLRLIYFSYDVKMKEKGDIPEGYSVSREKKERFSLILESASTNQTSMYLCASSSRNNEQFFGPGTRLTVL.

As DNA, the CDR3 is TGTGCCAGCAGCAGGAGGATACTAGCGGGACGGGAGCAGTACTTC. Translating it yields CASSRRILAGREQYF. The J gene is TRBJ2-7, the V gene TRBV27; TRBD2 agrees at 10 bases. J lost 7 bases, V lost 6 bases, and 12 bases had no gene match. The germline CDR1 and CDR2 sequences are MNHEY and SMNVEV (reference sequence). The CDR3 length is 15 residues.

V gene TRBV6-1 combines with J gene TRBJ1-1; TRBD1 agrees at 9 bases. The CDR3 is 17 amino acids. Germline V gene lookup returns CDR1 MNHNS and CDR2 SASEGT. Unmatched junction bases numbered 13, after V lost 2 bases and J lost 6 bases. Here the CDR3 reads CASSEHLFGTGIAEAFF. CDR3 DNA: TGTGCCAGCAGTGAACACCTTTTCGGGACAGGGATCGCTGAAGCTTTCTTT.

The chain couples TRBV21-1 to TRBJ1-5. TRBV21-1 is termed a pseudogene. This CDR3 contains 14 residues. The CDR3 DNA sequence: TGTGCCAGCAGCCCCCGGGGACCGAATCAGCCCCAGCATTTT. This encodes CASSPRGPNQPQHF.

This clone was picked up one time. V and J are TRBV5-1 and TRBJ2-7, with a weak D call TRBD1 (6 bases). Germline-derived CDR1 and CDR2 are SGHRS and YFSETQ. Trimming pared 1 base from V and 4 bases from J, leaving 12 bases between. CDR3 size: 14 residues. The CDR3 spells CASSLLGRGYEQYF. For the CDR3, the DNA is TGCGCCAGCAGCTTGTTGGGTAGGGGGTACGAGCAGTACTTC.

In DNA, the CDR3 is TGTGCCAGCAGCGACAGCTTCTCCTACAATGAGCAGTTCTTC. It codes for CASSDSFSYNEQFF. The V call is TRBV6-7, the J call TRBJ2-1, with D tentatively TRBD1 (5 bases). TRBV6-7 is annotated as an ORF whose role is uncertain. The CDR3 covers 14 residues. V gave up 6 bases and J gave up 0 bases, with 9 bases separating them.

The V and J genes are TRBV4-1 and TRBJ2-7; weak D call: TRBD1 (6 bases). This CDR3 contains 14 residues. CDR1 is MGHRA, CDR2 YSYEKL, per germline. Trimming shortened V by 3 bases and J by 3 bases, and 12 bases separated the two germline ends. The CDR3 region has the DNA TGCGCCAGCAGCCAGACGGCACAGGGCTACGAGCAGTACTTC. Amino acids: CASSQTAQGYEQYF.